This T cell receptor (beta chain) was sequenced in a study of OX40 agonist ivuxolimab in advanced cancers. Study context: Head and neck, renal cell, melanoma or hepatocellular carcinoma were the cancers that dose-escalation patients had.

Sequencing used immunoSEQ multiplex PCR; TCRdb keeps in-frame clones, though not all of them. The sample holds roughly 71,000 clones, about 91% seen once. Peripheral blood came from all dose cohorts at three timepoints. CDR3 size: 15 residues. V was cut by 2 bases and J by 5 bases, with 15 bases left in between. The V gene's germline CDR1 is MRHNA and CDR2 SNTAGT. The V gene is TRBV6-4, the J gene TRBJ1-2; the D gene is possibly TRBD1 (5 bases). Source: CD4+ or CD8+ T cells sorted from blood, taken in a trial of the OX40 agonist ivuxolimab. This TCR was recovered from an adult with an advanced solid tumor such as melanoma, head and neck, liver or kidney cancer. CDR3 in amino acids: CASSDVPGLSYGYTF. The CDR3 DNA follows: TGTGCCAGCAGTGACGTCCCAGGGCTATCTTATGGCTACACCTTC.